This TCR beta chain derives from a study of T cells after yellow fever vaccination. This clonotype was observed many times. What it binds is unknown. Each CDR3 protein is one row after TCRdb ran MiXCR on the 5' RACE reads. The sample holds about 220,000 distinct CDR3 sequences, approximately 3.2% seen once. Germline CDR1 is DFQATT and CDR2 is SNEGSKA (reference sequence). The CDR3 runs to 13 residues. The V segment lost 5 bases and the J segment 5 bases; nucleotides outside the gene matches: 8. Whole-study findings and limits: A large majority of primary-vaccination clones showed up again after the booster (96% CD4, around 85% CD8).

Specimen: CD4+ T cells sorted from PBMCs, collected 10 days after the yellow fever booster vaccination. The sequence was obtained from a young man who received the YFV17D yellow fever vaccine. This chain connects TRBV20-1 to TRBJ2-5; TRBD2 agrees at 7 bases. CDR3: CSASQLARETQYF. The CDR3 coding sequence is TGCAGTGCTTCACAACTAGCGCGGGAGACCCAGTACTTC.